The sequence of this T cell receptor (beta chain) was determined in a study of T cell responses to AZD1222 COVID-19 vaccine (dated by TCRdb to the early 2020s). A note on the overall study: AZD1222 recipients given second doses at about 4 weeks or at about 12 weeks were pooled, since spike-specific TCR depth and breadth were not found to differ between the two schedules. TCR sequencing was performed for 233 trial participants, of whom about 200 were given two doses of AZD1222 and 26 were given two doses of MenACWY control vaccine. Trial participants were enrolled by age into subgroups of 18-55, 56-69 and 70-plus years, and approximately 150, 30 and 60 TCR-sequenced participants, respectively, were included in these subgroups. General findings and caveats noted by the study authors: Spike-specific TCR breadth and depth rose significantly after two AZD1222 doses compared with day 0 and with MenACWY recipients. Epitopes outside the regions mutated in the B.1.351 and B.1.1.7 variants were reportedly recognized by nearly half of the unique spike-specific TCRs. Participants were mostly white British, with more females than males. The authors suggested clonal diversity may have been underestimated. Because no samples from the day 14 peak response were available, repertoires could be characterized only after the peak T cell response. The whole spike protein was spanned by vaccine-associated CD4 TCRs, and dominant responses were seen in regions 160-218 and 743-854. Conclusions about previously exposed vaccinees are limited, since just five or six AZD1222 recipients were seropositive for SARS-CoV-2 at baseline. The 56-69-year group was small, and its depth increase did not reach significance, likely because of low power.

Including cysteine and phenylalanine, the CDR3 has 14 amino acids. CDR3 DNA only is kept here, 42 bases in frame from base 1. The V end gives up 5 bases and the J end 1 base, leaving 1 base in the junction not matched to a gene. CDR1 is given as SNHLY and CDR2 as FYNNEI, both from the germline V gene. What the time point label conveys for this sample: baseline before first vaccination. Vaccinee samples came from UK trials COV001 and COV002, including a single-blind randomized controlled phase 2/3 trial of AZD1222 (ChAdOx1 nCoV-19) in healthy adults. For TCRbeta chain sequencing, PBMC samples from trial participants were taken at day 0 and at day 28 after the second dose. The CDR3 regions of human TCRbeta chains were analyzed by immunosequencing. The study's own analysis went as follows. TCRs in the repertoires were compared against a reference library of SARS-CoV-2-specific TCRs that had been generated with the MIRA antigen-specificity platform. Breadth was defined as the fraction of unique TCRs that were SARS-CoV-2-associated, and depth was defined as the fraction of total T cells that were SARS-CoV-2-associated. Using the MIRA data, every spike-specific TCR was mapped to the spike region that the TCR reacted to and assigned to either a CD4 or a CD8 class. Log10-transformed breadth and depth values were compared by one-way ANOVA with Sidak's multiple comparisons tests. The source is immuneACCESS, and TCRdb retained only in-frame sequences with V and J called. Part of the clones is not carried over; for the studies checked, unresolved V genes explain less than half of this, and the remainder is unexplained. That table gives V, J and clone size, and the DNA gave D and trimming. This sample is represented by about 150,000 clones; more than 90% of them were singletons. The top ten constitute 1.5% to 2% of the sample.

Concerning this clone: Which antigen it targets is not known. Per-base quality was not reported, and no clone a single base away is much larger than it.

The chain is made from TRBV2 and TRBJ2-4; the junction holds 8 bases that match TRBD2. This receptor was taken from an adult in good health. Material: peripheral blood, obtained on day 0 of AZD1222 vaccination. The DNA reads TGTGCCAGCAGTAGCGGGAGTGCCAAAAACATTCAGTACTTC. Its amino acids are CASSSGSAKNIQYF.